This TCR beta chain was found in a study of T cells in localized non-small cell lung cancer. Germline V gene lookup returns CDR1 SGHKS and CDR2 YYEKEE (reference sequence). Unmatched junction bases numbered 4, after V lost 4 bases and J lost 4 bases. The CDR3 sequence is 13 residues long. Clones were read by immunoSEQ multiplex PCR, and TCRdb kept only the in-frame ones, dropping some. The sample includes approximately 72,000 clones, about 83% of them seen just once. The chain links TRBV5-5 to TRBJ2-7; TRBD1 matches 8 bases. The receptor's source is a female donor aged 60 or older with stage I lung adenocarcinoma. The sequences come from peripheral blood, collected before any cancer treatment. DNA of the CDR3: TGTGCCAGCAGCGTTACAGGGGGGTACGAGCAGTACTTC. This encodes CASSVTGGYEQYF.